These 30 T cell receptor beta chains were sequenced from one sample in a study of cytomegalovirus exposure and HLA in healthy donors. Primers: 60 Vbeta forward and 13 Jbeta reverse. Repertoires were generated with immunoSEQ multiplex PCR, while TCRdb's copy carries only in-frame clones and drops some. The sample shows tens of thousands of clones, 80% of them seen only once. Specimen: PBMCs. These receptors were obtained from a male donor in good health and CMV-seronegative.

The chain joins TRBV6-5 to TRBJ2-5; TRBD2 is a possible D gene (5 bases). In germline, CDR1 is MNHEY, CDR2 SVGAGI. The V end was cut by 2 bases, the J end by 2 bases, with 6 bases between. CDR3 length equals 13 residues. This CDR3 reads CASSYQRQETQYF. CDR3 in DNA: TGTGCCAGCAGTTACCAGCGGCAAGAGACCCAGTACTTC.

V and J are TRBV18 and TRBJ1-1; 9 positions match TRBD1. CDR3 length: 15 amino acids. V lost 1 base to trimming and J lost 3 bases; unmatched junction nucleotides: 3. CDR1 and CDR2 (germline): KGHSH, LQKENI. The DNA for the CDR3 is TGTGCCAGCTCACCACGGGGACAGGGAGACACTGAAGCTTTCTTT. It translates to CASSPRGQGDTEAFF.

This clone turned up a few times. The rearrangement links TRBV6-5 to TRBJ2-7; the D gene is possibly TRBD2 (5 bases). V was trimmed by 5 bases and J by 0 bases, leaving 14 bases between them. The CDR3 loop spans 15 amino acids. The V gene's germline CDR1 is MNHEY and CDR2 SVGAGI. The CDR3 loop is CASSRGGPYSYEQYF. The DNA for the CDR3 is TGTGCCAGCAGTAGAGGAGGTCCCTACTCCTACGAGCAGTACTTC.

The J gene is TRBJ2-7, the V gene TRBV7-2, with D maybe TRBD2 (6 bases). Germline V gene sequence: CDR1 SGHTA, CDR2 FQGNSA. Trimming removed 1 base from V and 2 bases from J, with 18 bases in between. This CDR3 comprises 17 residues. As DNA, the CDR3 is TGTGCCAGCAGCTTAGATGGGGGGTTATCGCCGGCCTACGAGCAGTACTTC. It specifies CASSLDGGLSPAYEQYF.

CDR3 coding DNA: TGTGCCAGCAGGCCCGGGTGGGGGCGTCATGTGAACACTGAAGCTTTCTTT. Its protein is CASRPGWGRHVNTEAFF. This chain connects TRBV7-9 to TRBJ1-1; weak D call: TRBD1 (6 bases). This CDR3 region has 17 residues. The germline V and J ends were trimmed by 6 bases and 0 bases, with 20 bases remaining between them. CDR1 is SEHNR, CDR2 FQNEAQ, per germline (reference sequence).

The chain links TRBV18 to TRBJ1-2; 8 bases match TRBD1. The V segment lost 3 bases and the J segment 8 bases; nucleotides outside the gene matches: 11. The CDR3 has 15 amino acids. The germline V gene has CDR1 KGHSH and CDR2 LQKENI. The chain's CDR3 is CASSPSGQGSQGYTF. CDR3 DNA sequence: TGTGCCAGCTCACCCTCCGGACAGGGATCTCAGGGCTACACCTTC.

The chain has TRBV30 and TRBJ1-2; 9 bases fit TRBD1. J was trimmed by 4 bases and V by 1 base; bases with no gene match: 10. Per germline, CDR1 GTSNPN and CDR2 SVGIG (reference sequence). The CDR3 extends over 16 amino acids. DNA of the CDR3: TGTGCCTGGAGTGACGGGACAGGGCAAATCTCCTATGGCTACACCTTC. It codes for CAWSDGTGQISYGYTF.

The gene calls are TRBV19 and TRBJ2-7; TRBD2 might be the D (6 bases). The V gene's germline CDR1 is LNHDA and CDR2 SQIVND (reference sequence). This CDR3 is 14 amino acids long. V dropped 3 bases and J dropped 2 bases, with 11 bases sitting between them. DNA of the CDR3: TGTGCCAGTAGTATGCGGGGACGGCCCTACGAGCAGTACTTC. Its protein is CASSMRGRPYEQYF.

The gene calls are TRBV29-1 and TRBJ1-1, with a weak D call TRBD1 (5 bases). With 7 bases removed from V and 4 bases from J, the gap between germline ends came to 16 bases. The CDR3 has 13 residues. Germline V gene data show CDR1 as SQVTM and CDR2 as ANQGSEA. The CDR3 coding sequence is TGCAGCGCCCGACAGCGCCGCGGCACTGAAGCTTTCTTT. Its translation is CSARQRRGTEAFF. Full variable domain (missing parts from reference TRBV29-1 and TRBJ1-1): SAVISQKPSRDICQRGTSLTIQCQVDSQVTMMFWYRQQPGQSLTLIATANQGSEATYESGFVIDKFPISRPNLTFSTLTVSNMSPEDSSIYLCSARQRRGTEAFFGQGTRLTVV.

This chain links TRBV10-3 with TRBJ1-4; 7 bases agree with TRBD1. The CDR3 is 16 amino acids. Trimming at V came to 0 bases and at J to 7 bases, leaving 8 bases not matched to a gene. Germline CDR1 and CDR2: ENHRY and SYGVKD. The CDR3 is CAISESQGEFREKLFF. Here the CDR3 DNA reads TGTGCCATCAGTGAGTCCCAGGGGGAATTTCGTGAAAAACTGTTTTTT.

V usage is TRBV10-3 and J usage is TRBJ1-3; 7 bases fit TRBD1. CDR1 is ENHRY, CDR2 SYGVKD, per germline. The trim removed 6 bases at V and 7 bases at J, leaving 3 bases unmatched. The CDR3 has 12 amino acids. The CDR3 DNA reads TGTGCCATCAGGTCACAGGGGAACACCATATATTTT. Its protein product is CAIRSQGNTIYF.

The chain recombines TRBV30 with TRBJ1-6; D may be TRBD1 (5 bases). The CDR3 covers 11 residues. CDR1 is GTSNPN, CDR2 SVGIG, per germline (reference sequence). Trimming took off 2 bases at V and 13 bases at J, with 9 bases between the two ends. The CDR3 region is CAWSLGGPLHF. The CDR3, as DNA: TGTGCCTGGAGTTTGGGGGGGCCCCTCCACTTT.

This sequence joins TRBV19 and TRBJ1-5; 7 bases map to TRBD1. This CDR3 contains 20 residues. J was trimmed by 0 bases and V by 10 bases; bases with no gene match: 24. Germline lookup yields CDR1 LNHDA and CDR2 SQIVND (reference sequence). The CDR3 here is CATKQGPKVSGFHSNQPQHF. Here the CDR3 DNA reads TGTGCCACTAAACAGGGGCCGAAGGTATCGGGGTTCCATAGCAATCAGCCCCAGCATTTT.

This clone was detected a few times. The chain is built from TRBV6-1 and TRBJ1-2; 8 bases line up with TRBD1. V lost 4 bases to trimming and J lost 4 bases; unmatched junction nucleotides: 8. The germline V gene has CDR1 MNHNS and CDR2 SASEGT. The CDR3 spans 15 residues. This chain's CDR3 is CASSVREDRGYGYTF. CDR3 DNA sequence: TGTGCCAGCAGTGTCCGGGAAGACAGGGGCTATGGCTACACCTTC.

The chain employs TRBV5-1 and TRBJ2-2, with unresolved D. V lost 0 bases and J lost 1, with 7 bases in between. The CDR3 runs to 15 residues. CDR1 and CDR2 from the germline V gene are SGHRS and YFSETQ. The CDR3 is CASSLGLGNTGELFF. CDR3 bases: TGCGCCAGCAGCTTGGGACTGGGGAACACCGGGGAGCTGTTTTTT.

The chain joins TRBV6-1 to TRBJ2-1, with 7 bases identical to TRBD1. J was trimmed by 7 bases and V by 4 bases; bases with no gene match: 4. This CDR3 is built from 13 residues. Germline lookup yields CDR1 MNHNS and CDR2 SASEGT. CDR3 sequence (DNA): TGTGCCAGCAGTGTCGACAGGGAGAATGAGCAGTTCTTC. Its translation is CASSVDRENEQFF.

The V gene is TRBV19, the J gene TRBJ2-2; TRBD1 matches 7 bases. With V trimmed by 10 bases and J by 5 bases, 7 bases remained unmatched. This CDR3 has 13 residues. The germline CDR1 and CDR2 sequences are LNHDA and SQIVND (reference sequence). CDR3 nucleotide sequence: TGTGCCACCTCAGACAGGGCGACCGGGGAGCTGTTTTTT. The encoded protein is CATSDRATGELFF. Complete variable domain (other parts from reference TRBV19 and TRBJ2-2): DGGITQSPKYLFRKEGQNVTLSCEQNLNHDAMYWYRQDPGQGLRLIYYSQIVNDFQKGDIAEGYSVSREKKESFPLTVTSAQKNPTAFYLCATSDRATGELFFGEGSRLTVL.

The rearrangement uses TRBV18 and TRBJ2-2; D possibly corresponds to TRBD2 (5 bases). The CDR3 covers 14 residues. Trimming removed 0 bases at V and 5 bases at J, with 7 bases between. Germline V gene sequence: CDR1 KGHSH, CDR2 LQKENI. This CDR3 is CASSPPWETGELFF. CDR3 sequence (DNA): TGTGCCAGCTCACCACCGTGGGAGACCGGGGAGCTGTTTTTT.

The chain uses TRBV27 and TRBJ1-2, with 12 bases matching TRBD1. The CDR3 has 13 residues. The J segment lost 6 bases and the V segment lost 6 bases, leaving 2 bases of the junction unmatched. Germline assignment: CDR1 MNHEY and CDR2 SMNVEV (reference sequence). CDR3 bases: TGTGCCAGCAGGGGACAGGGGGCTAATGGCTACACCTTC. Encoded protein: CASRGQGANGYTF.

The J gene is TRBJ1-4, the V gene TRBV19; TRBD1 aligns across 9 bases. Germline values: CDR1 LNHDA, CDR2 SQIVND (reference sequence). Trimming removed 3 bases from V and 7 bases from J; junction bases left unmatched: 3. This CDR3 contains 14 residues. The CDR3 loop reads CASSIGTGPEKLFF. CDR3 nucleotides: TGTGCCAGTAGTATCGGGACAGGGCCTGAAAAACTGTTTTTT. Full variable domain (remainder filled in from reference TRBV19 and TRBJ1-4): DGGITQSPKYLFRKEGQNVTLSCEQNLNHDAMYWYRQDPGQGLRLIYYSQIVNDFQKGDIAEGYSVSREKKESFPLTVTSAQKNPTAFYLCASSIGTGPEKLFFGSGTQLSVL.

This chain uses TRBV6-1 with TRBJ2-1; tentatively, D is TRBD1 (5 bases). CDR3 size: 15 residues. The germline V and J ends were trimmed by 8 bases and 1 base, with 15 bases remaining between them. The V gene's germline CDR1 is MNHNS and CDR2 SASEGT. The CDR3 DNA follows: TGTGCCAGCTCCCTAGGGCAGGGTTCCTACAATGAGCAGTTCTTC. It translates to CASSLGQGSYNEQFF.

This clone was picked up one time. A junction end diverges from the germline sequence, so it may reflect a read error. The rearrangement links TRBV15 to TRBJ2-5, with D possibly TRBD2 on 7 matching bases. Germline-derived CDR1 and CDR2 are LNHNV and YYDKDF (reference sequence). The CDR3 extends over 14 amino acids. The CDR3 nucleotides read TGTGCCACCAGCAGAGATAGGAACGGGGGGCCGGGGCACTTC. Residues: CATSRDRNGGPGHF.

CDR3 sequence: CASSLGGTGGYGYTF. The DNA of the CDR3 is TGCGCCAGCAGCTTGGGAGGGACAGGGGGCTATGGCTACACCTTC. The chain employs TRBV5-1 and TRBJ1-2; 11 bases match TRBD1. J gave up 4 bases and V 0 bases, and 2 bases lay outside the gene matches. The V gene's germline CDR1 is SGHRS and CDR2 YFSETQ. The length of the CDR3 is 15 residues.

A single count supports this clone. The chain combines TRBV30 with TRBJ2-1; 9 positions agree with TRBD2. Trimming at V came to 5 bases and at J to 7 bases, leaving 12 bases not matched to a gene. Germline V gene lookup returns CDR1 GTSNPN and CDR2 SVGIG (reference sequence). The CDR3 is 15 amino acids. CDR3 amino acids: CAWSGVASGGNEQFF. The CDR3 nucleotides read TGTGCCTGGTCAGGGGTGGCCAGCGGGGGGAATGAGCAGTTCTTC.

The chain is built from TRBV7-2 and TRBJ2-7; D not certain. Looked up from germline, CDR1 is SGHTA and CDR2 is FQGNSA. Trimming pared 2 bases from V and 3 bases from J, leaving 8 bases between. The CDR3 has 13 amino acids. The CDR3 DNA follows: TGTGCCAGCAGCTTATACACGAACTACGAGCAGTACTTC. Amino acid sequence: CASSLYTNYEQYF.

The chain is built from TRBV6-1 and TRBJ1-1, with D perhaps matching TRBD1 (6 bases). The germline gives CDR1 MNHNS, CDR2 SASEGT. V lost 6 bases and J lost 1, with 12 bases in between. The CDR3 has 14 amino acids. The CDR3 DNA follows: TGTGCCAGCAGGAGGACAGTCCCGAACACTGAAGCTTTCTTT. Protein: CASRRTVPNTEAFF.

Comment on this clone: One end of the junction is discordant with germline, which a read error may explain. The CDR3 DNA sequence: TGTTCCAGCAGCTTAGATATGGACAGGGCTGCCTATGGCTACACCTTC. It yields the protein CSSSLDMDRAAYGYTF. This chain joins TRBV7-9 and TRBJ1-2, with TRBD1 identical over 8 bases. CDR1 and CDR2 from the germline V gene are SEHNR and FQNEAQ (reference sequence). The CDR3 runs 16 residues.

The rearrangement uses TRBV6-5 and TRBJ2-3, with 13 bases that match TRBD2. The CDR3 contains 15 residues. J was trimmed by 5 bases and V by 7 bases; bases with no gene match: 6. Looked up from germline, CDR1 is MNHEY and CDR2 is SVGAGI. CDR3: CASTSGTSGVDTQYF. CDR3 nucleotide sequence: TGTGCCAGCACCTCCGGGACTAGCGGGGTAGATACGCAGTATTTT.

The chain carries TRBV5-1 and TRBJ2-7; tentatively, D is TRBD2 (6 bases). V lost 0 bases to trimming and J lost 6 bases, with 19 bases between them. This CDR3 has 16 amino acids. In germline, CDR1 is SGHRS, CDR2 YFSETQ. CDR3 coding DNA: TGCGCCAGCAGCTTGGCCGGGAGTAGCTATACTCGCGAGCAGTACTTC. As protein: CASSLAGSSYTREQYF. The entire variable domain, with the rest obtained from reference TRBV5-1 and TRBJ2-7, is as follows: KAGVTQTPRYLIKTRGQQVTLSCSPISGHRSVSWYQQTPGQGLQFLFEYFSETQRNKGNFPGRFSGRQFSNSRSEMNVSTLELGDSALYLCASSLAGSSYTREQYFGPGTRLTVT.

The rearrangement uses TRBV6-4 and TRBJ1-1; D possibly corresponds to TRBD1 (6 bases). Trimming cost V 5 bases and J 9 bases, with 16 bases left between them. Germline V gene sequence: CDR1 MRHNA, CDR2 SNTAGT. The length of the CDR3 is 13 residues. The CDR3 DNA follows: TGTGCCAGCAGTTACTGGGGGCAGAACCAAGCTTTCTTT. This codes for CASSYWGQNQAFF.